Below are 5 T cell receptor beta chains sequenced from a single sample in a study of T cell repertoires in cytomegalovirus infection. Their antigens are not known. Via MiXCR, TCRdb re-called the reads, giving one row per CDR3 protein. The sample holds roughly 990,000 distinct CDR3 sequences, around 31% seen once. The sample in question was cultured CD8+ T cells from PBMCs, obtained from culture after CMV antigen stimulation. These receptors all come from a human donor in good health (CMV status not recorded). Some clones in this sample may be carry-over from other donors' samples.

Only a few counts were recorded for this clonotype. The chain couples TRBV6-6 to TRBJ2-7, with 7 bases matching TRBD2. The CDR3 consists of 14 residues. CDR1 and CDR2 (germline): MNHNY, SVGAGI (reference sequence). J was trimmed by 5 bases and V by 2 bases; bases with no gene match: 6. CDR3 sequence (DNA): TGTGCCAGCAGTTACGGCTCGGGGAGGGACGAGCAGTACTTC. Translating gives CASSYGSGRDEQYF.

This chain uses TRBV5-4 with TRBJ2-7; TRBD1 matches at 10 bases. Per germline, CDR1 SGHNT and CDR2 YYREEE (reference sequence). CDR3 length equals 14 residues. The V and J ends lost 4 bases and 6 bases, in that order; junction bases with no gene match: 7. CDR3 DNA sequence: TGTGCCAGCAGCAATGGACAGGGGGTGGGCGAGCAGTACTTC. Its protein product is CASSNGQGVGEQYF.

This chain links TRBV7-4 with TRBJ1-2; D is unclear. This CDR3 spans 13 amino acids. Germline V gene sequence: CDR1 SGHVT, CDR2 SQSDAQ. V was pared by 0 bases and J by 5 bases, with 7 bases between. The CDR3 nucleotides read TGTGCCAGCAGCTTAGCGCAGTATTATGGCTACACCTTC. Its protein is CASSLAQYYGYTF.

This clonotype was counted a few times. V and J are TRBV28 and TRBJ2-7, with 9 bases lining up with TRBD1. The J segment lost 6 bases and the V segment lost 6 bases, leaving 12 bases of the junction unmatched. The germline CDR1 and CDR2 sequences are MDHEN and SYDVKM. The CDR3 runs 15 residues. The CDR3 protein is CASSPGTGKGSEQYV. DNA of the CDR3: TGTGCCAGCAGCCCCGGGACAGGGAAGGGGAGCGAGCAGTACGTC.

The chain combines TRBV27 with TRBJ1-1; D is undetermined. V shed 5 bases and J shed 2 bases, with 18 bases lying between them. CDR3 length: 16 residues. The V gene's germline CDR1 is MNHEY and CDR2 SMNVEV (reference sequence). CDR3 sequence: CASSLLPSGGNTEAFF. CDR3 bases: TGTGCCAGCAGTCTACTCCCCTCGGGAGGTAACACTGAAGCTTTCTTT.